A selection of T cell receptor beta chains follows, all from one sample in a study of regulatory dendritic cells for organ transplantation. Sequenced by immunoSEQ multiplex PCR; TCRdb stores in-frame clones only, minus some. There are tens of thousands of clones in the sample; 82% occur only once, and around 0.4% lies in the top ten. The source material was naive CD8+ T cells from blood. Receptors were obtained from a human donor in good health. Each CDR3 is given with its conserved first and last residue. D genes are given only for firm matches. The size entry is marked missing in some rows and otherwise reads once, few, many or a size class.

d_gene: -; abundance: once; v_gene: TRBV21-1; j_gene: TRBJ2-2; CDR3nt: TGTGCCAGCAGCAACCGGACAGGGGGGGACACCGGGGAGCTGTTTTTT; CDR3aa: CASSNRTGGDTGELFF
d_gene: -; abundance: -; v_gene: TRBV6-5; j_gene: TRBJ2-7; CDR3nt: TGTGCCAGCAGTTACTCGGGACAACCGGGAGAGCAGTACTTC; CDR3aa: CASSYSGQPGEQYF
d_gene: TRBD2; abundance: -; v_gene: TRBV9; j_gene: TRBJ2-2; CDR3nt: TGTGCCAGCAGCGTTAGAACTAGCGGGGGGCCCAACACCGGGGAGCTGTTTTTT; CDR3aa: CASSVRTSGGPNTGELFF
d_gene: TRBD2; abundance: -; v_gene: TRBV9; j_gene: TRBJ2-1; CDR3nt: TGTGCCAGCAGCTTTCGGACTAGCGGGGCCTTCTCCTACAATGAGCAGTTCTTC; CDR3aa: CASSFRTSGAFSYNEQFF
d_gene: TRBD1; abundance: -; v_gene: TRBV9; j_gene: TRBJ1-1; CDR3nt: TGTGCCAGCAGCCCATTACAGGGGGCGCAAACTGAAGCTTTCTTT; CDR3aa: CASSPLQGAQTEAFF
d_gene: -; abundance: -; v_gene: TRBV19; j_gene: TRBJ1-1; CDR3nt: TGTGCCAGTAGTATAGAGAGTCCCTTTGGGAACACTGAAGCTTTCTTT; CDR3aa: CASSIESPFGNTEAFF
d_gene: TRBD2; abundance: -; v_gene: TRBV5-6; j_gene: TRBJ2-1; CDR3nt: TGTGCCAGCAGCGACCGCCTAGCGGGGGGGCCTGGGGATGAGCAGTTCTTC; CDR3aa: CASSDRLAGGPGDEQFF
d_gene: -; abundance: -; v_gene: TRBV6-5; j_gene: TRBJ1-1; CDR3nt: TGTGCCAGCAGTATATGGCAGACTCTGAACACTGAAGCTTTCTTT; CDR3aa: CASSIWQTLNTEAFF
d_gene: TRBD1; abundance: -; v_gene: TRBV7-8; j_gene: TRBJ1-5; CDR3nt: TGTGCCAGCAGCTTGTATCTGGACGGGACAGAGGATCAGCCCCAGCATTTT; CDR3aa: CASSLYLDGTEDQPQHF
d_gene: -; abundance: -; v_gene: TRBV21-1; j_gene: TRBJ1-5; CDR3nt: TGTGCCAGCAGCAAAGGAGGGCCGGATCAGCCCCAGCATTTT; CDR3aa: CASSKGGPDQPQHF
d_gene: -; abundance: -; v_gene: TRBV7-9; j_gene: TRBJ2-2; CDR3nt: TGTGCCAGCAGCTTCCTTGGAGCCGGGGAGCTGTTTTTT; CDR3aa: CASSFLGAGELFF
d_gene: -; abundance: -; v_gene: TRBV2; j_gene: TRBJ1-1; CDR3nt: TGTGCCAGCAGTGAAGCGCGGAAGTTTGAAGCTTTCTTT; CDR3aa: CASSEARKFEAFF
d_gene: -; abundance: few; v_gene: TRBV4-1; j_gene: TRBJ1-1; CDR3nt: TGCGCCAGCAGCCGAGGGGGGAACACTGAAGCTTTCTTT; CDR3aa: CASSRGGNTEAFF
d_gene: TRBD1; abundance: -; v_gene: TRBV5-6; j_gene: TRBJ2-7; CDR3nt: TGTGCCAGCAGCTCCCGGGACAGGGGGCATTACGAGCAGTACTTC; CDR3aa: CASSSRDRGHYEQYF
d_gene: -; abundance: few; v_gene: TRBV14; j_gene: TRBJ2-7; CDR3nt: TGTGCCAGCAGCCATCCAGGAGACAGAACCTACGAGCAGTACTTC; CDR3aa: CASSHPGDRTYEQYF
d_gene: TRBD1; abundance: -; v_gene: TRBV4-1; j_gene: TRBJ1-2; CDR3nt: TGCGCCAGCAGCCGGGGACAGAGTGGCCCCAACTATGGCTACACCTTC; CDR3aa: CASSRGQSGPNYGYTF
d_gene: -; abundance: -; v_gene: TRBV6-6; j_gene: TRBJ1-5; CDR3nt: TGTGCCAGCAGTCCAGGGTTAGGGAGCAATCAGCCCCAGCATTTT; CDR3aa: CASSPGLGSNQPQHF
d_gene: -; abundance: few; v_gene: TRBV19; j_gene: TRBJ1-2; CDR3nt: TGTGCCAGTAGTATCGGTCGGGGGGCGTATGGCTACACCTTC; CDR3aa: CASSIGRGAYGYTF
d_gene: -; abundance: -; v_gene: TRBV6-6; j_gene: TRBJ2-1; CDR3nt: TGTGCCAGCATTGATAGCGCGACCCTCAATGAGCAGTTCTTC; CDR3aa: CASIDSATLNEQFF